This T cell receptor (beta chain) was recovered during a study of cytomegalovirus exposure and HLA in healthy donors. Overall study findings and caveats: Usually a TCR sequence was rare, but some public TCRs were found in many donors. In an earlier analysis, in 540 or so donors, most V segments appeared productive either ~87% or ~30% of the time.

Germline loops: CDR1 MNHEY, CDR2 SMNVEV (reference sequence). The CDR3 has 14 amino acids. Trimming cost V 5 bases and J 10 bases; bases outside gene matches: 7. Regarding this clone: No antigen is known for it.

The PCR contained 60 Vbeta and 13 Jbeta primers. Clones were sequenced by immunoSEQ multiplex PCR, and TCRdb holds only the in-frame ones, with some missing. Here the sample spans some 140,000 clones, 75% to 90% being singletons. This receptor was identified in a woman in her thirties in good health and CMV-seropositive. The rearrangement joins TRBV27 to TRBJ1-6; 8 nucleotides align to TRBD1. The sequencing sample was made of PBMCs. Written as DNA, the CDR3 is TGTGCCAGCAGTGTCAGGGGGCAAGAATCACCCCTCCACTTT. Protein: CASSVRGQESPLHF.